This TCR beta chain was documented in a study of T cell responses to AZD1222 COVID-19 vaccine. Findings and limits, study-wide: Elevations in Spike-specific TCR breadth and depth followed administration of two AZD1222 doses. Reports say nearly half of spike-specific TCRs go after unmutated variant regions.

The table came from immunoSEQ multiplex PCR; TCRdb's copy has only in-frame clones and leaves some out. The sample contains 200,000 to 250,000 clones, 85% to 95% of which appear only once. The CDR3 is 11 amino acids. The V gene's germline CDR1 is LGHDT and CDR2 YNNKEL (reference sequence). On this clone itself: Its antigen is not known. Compared with germline, one end of the junction differs, possibly owing to a read error.

This rearrangement joins TRBV3-1 (or the pseudogene TRBV3-2) to TRBJ1-1; D not certain. This material consisted of peripheral blood, taken on day 0 of MenACWY control vaccination. The TCR comes from an adult in good health. DNA for the CDR3: TGTGCCAGCAGCCAAGATCGGCAGTCATGGTTT. Its translation is CASSQDRQSWF.